Described below is a single T cell receptor beta chain sequence and its context. The antigen is not known. This record belongs to a study of cytomegalovirus exposure and HLA in healthy donors. The PCR ran on 60 Vbeta and 13 Jbeta primers. TCRdb's table, derived via immunoSEQ multiplex PCR, lists solely in-frame clones and lacks some. This sample's clone table lists over 45,000 clones. General observations from the study: Usually a TCR sequence was rare, but some public TCRs were found in many donors. In a later analysis, HLA-C alleles had the fewest associated TCRs, DRB1 alleles the most.

Trimming at V came to 6 bases and at J to 0 bases, leaving 4 bases not matched to a gene. The germline V gene encodes CDR1 MGHRA and CDR2 YSYEKL. The CDR3 totals 14 residues. The chain is built from TRBV4-1 and TRBJ1-2; 7 bases are a match to TRBD1. The sequence derives from a woman aged 18-29 years in good health and CMV-seronegative. Sequenced sample: PBMCs. CDR3 sequence: CASSRQGTNYGYTF. The CDR3 bases are TGCGCCAGCAGTCGACAGGGTACTAACTATGGCTACACCTTC.